This passage covers 17 T cell receptor beta chains from one sample sequenced in a study of T-cell memory formation after mild COVID-19. MiXCR was run by TCRdb on the 5' RACE reads, yielding one entry per CDR3 protein. The data contain more than 450,000 distinct CDR3 sequences, approximately 19% of them singletons. Sequencing was done on a sample of PBMCs or a T cell subset sorted from them (not recorded which). These receptors all come from an adult woman who had mild COVID-19 (a few samples of this study predate the infection). Cell type and time point are not known.

The sample holds many counts of this clonotype. The chain recombines TRBV3-1 with TRBJ2-7, with D uncertain. CDR3 length equals 12 residues. V was shortened by 4 bases and J by 2 bases, with 6 bases between the two germline ends. Germline V gene lookup returns CDR1 LGHDT and CDR2 YNNKEL (reference sequence). Here the CDR3 reads CASSRSTYEQYF. The CDR3 DNA sequence: TGTGCCAGCAGCCGATCCACCTACGAGCAGTACTTC.

The chain uses TRBV27 and TRBJ1-1; TRBD1 aligns across 7 bases. In germline, CDR1 is MNHEY, CDR2 SMNVEV (reference sequence). The V segment lost 6 bases and the J segment 3 bases; nucleotides outside the gene matches: 4. This CDR3 region has 13 residues. CDR3 sequence: CASRTQGYTEAFF. The DNA for the CDR3 is TGTGCCAGCAGGACACAGGGGTACACTGAAGCTTTCTTT.

V usage is TRBV5-4 and J usage is TRBJ2-3; 14 nucleotides line up with TRBD2. The germline V gene encodes CDR1 SGHNT and CDR2 YYREEE (reference sequence). V was pared by 0 bases and J by 4 bases, with 7 bases of the junction left unmatched. The length of the CDR3 is 18 residues. As DNA, the CDR3 is TGTGCCAGCAGCTTGGTTGGAGGACTAGCGGGGGGAGCAGATACGCAGTATTTT. The encoded protein is CASSLVGGLAGGADTQYF.

The sample holds many counts of this clonotype. This chain links TRBV18 with TRBJ2-1; D is possibly TRBD2 (6 bases). The CDR3 totals 15 residues. The germline CDR1 and CDR2 sequences are KGHSH and LQKENI. The V gene lost 4 bases and the J gene lost 7 bases, with 17 bases spanning the gap. The CDR3 is CASSRPAGGMNEQFF. Here the CDR3 DNA reads TGTGCCAGCTCACGGCCAGCGGGTGGGATGAATGAGCAGTTCTTC. Variable domain in full (rest from reference TRBV18 and TRBJ2-1): NAGVMQNPRHLVRRRGQEARLRCSPMKGHSHVYWYRQLPEEGLKFMVYLQKENIIDESGMPKERFSAEFPKEGPSILRIQQVVRGDSAAYFCASSRPAGGMNEQFFGPGTRLTVL.

The V and J genes are TRBV20-1 and TRBJ2-7; no reliable D call. CDR3 size: 15 residues. In germline, CDR1 is DFQATT, CDR2 SNEGSKA (reference sequence). Deletions cut 1 base from V and 2 bases from J, with 15 bases between. In DNA, the CDR3 is TGCAGTGCTAGAGGGAGTATCTCCCTAGCCTACGAGCAGTACTTC. The encoded protein is CSARGSISLAYEQYF.

The chain recombines TRBV4-3 with TRBJ2-1; TRBD2 matches at 10 bases. The CDR3 runs to 16 residues. The germline CDR1 and CDR2 sequences are LGHNA and YSLEER. V was clipped by 1 base and J by 9 bases; unmatched bases: 9. CDR3 sequence: CASSQGSGRAPGEQFF. The CDR3 nucleotides are TGCGCCAGCAGCCAAGGGAGCGGGAGGGCCCCCGGTGAGCAGTTCTTC.

This clonotype came up a few times. The DNA of the CDR3 is TGCAGTGCTAGAGTTGGGACAGGTCCCAGTGATACGCAGTATTTT. Its translation is CSARVGTGPSDTQYF. The chain couples TRBV20-1 to TRBJ2-3; TRBD1 aligns across 8 bases. V gave up 1 base and J gave up 6 bases; unmatched junction bases: 9. Per the germline V gene, CDR1 is DFQATT and CDR2 is SNEGSKA (reference sequence). This CDR3 spans 15 amino acids.

The chain couples TRBV19 to TRBJ1-1; 7 bases are shared with TRBD1. The germline V gene has CDR1 LNHDA and CDR2 SQIVND (reference sequence). With V trimmed by 4 bases and J by 4 bases, 6 bases remained unmatched. The CDR3 totals 14 residues. The CDR3: CASSTTGWRTEAFF. For the CDR3, the DNA is TGTGCCAGTAGTACGACAGGGTGGCGCACTGAAGCTTTCTTT.

This clonotype was picked up a small number of times. The rearrangement joins TRBV19 to TRBJ2-7; D gene unclear. This CDR3 comprises 13 residues. In germline, CDR1 is LNHDA, CDR2 SQIVND (reference sequence). V lost 4 bases and J 3 bases, leaving 10 bases between the germline ends. The CDR3 sequence is CASSKAASYEQYF. The CDR3 nucleotides are TGTGCCAGTAGTAAGGCAGCCAGCTACGAGCAGTACTTC.

This chain joins TRBV13 and TRBJ2-3; tentatively, D is TRBD1 (6 bases). V lost 4 bases to trimming and J lost 5 bases, with 16 bases between them. Germline-derived CDR1 and CDR2 are PRHDT and FYEKMQ (reference sequence). The CDR3 has 15 amino acids. This chain's CDR3 is CASSSGYRALDTQYF. CDR3 DNA: TGTGCCAGCAGCTCCGGATACAGGGCTTTAGATACGCAGTATTTT.

Only a few counts were recorded for this clonotype. This chain joins TRBV5-1 and TRBJ2-4; TRBD1 matches 9 bases. V shed 4 bases and J 8 bases; nucleotides not matched to a gene: 7. The length of the CDR3 is 14 residues. Germline V lookup: CDR1 SGHRS, CDR2 YFSETQ. DNA for the CDR3: TGCGCCAGCAGCACAACAGGGGGCGTAGACATTCAGTACTTC. It is translated as CASSTTGGVDIQYF.

The chain links TRBV5-1 to TRBJ2-2; 10 bases are a match to TRBD2. CDR1 and CDR2 from the germline V gene are SGHRS and YFSETQ. This CDR3 is built from 16 residues. Trimming removed 1 base from V and 7 bases from J; junction bases left unmatched: 7. CDR3 DNA sequence: TGCGCCAGCAGCTTGTACCCTAGCGGGAGTTTCGGGGAGCTGTTTTTT. This sequence encodes CASSLYPSGSFGELFF.

The CDR3 protein is CASSKGWGGLNTGELFF. The CDR3 nucleotides are TGTGCCAGCAGCAAAGGCTGGGGCGGGCTCAACACCGGGGAGCTGTTTTTT. The chain carries TRBV21-1 and TRBJ2-2; TRBD1 is the table's D call and was not checked against the DNA. TRBV21-1 is flagged as a pseudogene. This CDR3 contains 17 residues.

This clonotype was found a few times. This sequence joins TRBV4-3 and TRBJ2-3; D may be TRBD2 (6 bases). Trimming took off 1 base at V and 5 bases at J, with 10 bases between the two ends. This CDR3 region has 14 residues. The V gene's germline CDR1 is LGHNA and CDR2 YSLEER. This CDR3 is CASSQGLGGDTQYF. CDR3 nucleotides: TGCGCCAGCAGCCAAGGCCTCGGGGGAGATACGCAGTATTTT.

The chain carries TRBV4-3 and TRBJ2-5; no clear D gene. CDR1 is LGHNA and CDR2 is YSLEER in the germline V gene. V lost 0 bases and J 2 bases, leaving 16 bases between the germline ends. The CDR3 has 17 residues. DNA for the CDR3: TGCGCCAGCAGCCAAGATATCTCGGCTCCCCAGCAAGAGACCCAGTACTTC. Protein product: CASSQDISAPQQETQYF.

The V gene is TRBV7-9, the J gene TRBJ1-3, with D unresolved. Trimming took 2 bases from V and 0 from J, leaving 14 bases between them. Looked up from germline, CDR1 is SEHNR and CDR2 is FQNEAQ (reference sequence). CDR3 length: 17 residues. CDR3 DNA: TGTGCCAGCAGCTTAATTACGTCAGCTCACTCTGGAAACACCATATATTTT. Residues: CASSLITSAHSGNTIYF.

There are a few counts of this clonotype. The V call is TRBV5-5, the J call TRBJ2-5; 7 bases are shared with TRBD1. The ends lost 4 bases at V and 3 bases at J; junction bases unmatched: 15. CDR1 and CDR2 (germline): SGHKS, YYEKEE (reference sequence). CDR3 length: 17 amino acids. The CDR3 DNA follows: TGTGCCAGCAGCCCGCGCCTCACGGGACAGAGGGAAGAGACCCAGTACTTC. Protein: CASSPRLTGQREETQYF.